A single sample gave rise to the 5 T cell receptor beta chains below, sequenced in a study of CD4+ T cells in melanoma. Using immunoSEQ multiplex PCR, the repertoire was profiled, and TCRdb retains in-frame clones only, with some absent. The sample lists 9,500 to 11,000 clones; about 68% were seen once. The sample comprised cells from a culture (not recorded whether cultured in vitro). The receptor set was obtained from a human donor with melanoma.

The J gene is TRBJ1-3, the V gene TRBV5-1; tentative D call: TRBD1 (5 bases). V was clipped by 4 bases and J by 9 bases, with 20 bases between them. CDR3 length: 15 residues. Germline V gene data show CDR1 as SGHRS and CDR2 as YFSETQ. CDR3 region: CASSPLRGKDGTIYF. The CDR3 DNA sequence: TGCGCCAGCAGCCCCCTGCGGGGGAAGGATGGCACCATATATTTT.

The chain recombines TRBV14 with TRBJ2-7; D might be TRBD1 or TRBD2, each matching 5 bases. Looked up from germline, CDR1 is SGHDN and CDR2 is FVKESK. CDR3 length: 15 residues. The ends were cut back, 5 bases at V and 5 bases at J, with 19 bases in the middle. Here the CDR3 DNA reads TGTGCCAGCAGCAGACTAACCGCAGGGTCCCACGAGCAGTACTTC. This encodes CASSRLTAGSHEQYF. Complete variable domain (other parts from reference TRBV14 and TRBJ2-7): EAGVTQFPSHSVIEKGQTVTLRCDPISGHDNLYWYRRVMGKEIKFLLHFVKESKQDESGMPNNRFLAERTGGTYSTLKVQPAELEDSGVYFCASSRLTAGSHEQYFGPGTRLTVT.

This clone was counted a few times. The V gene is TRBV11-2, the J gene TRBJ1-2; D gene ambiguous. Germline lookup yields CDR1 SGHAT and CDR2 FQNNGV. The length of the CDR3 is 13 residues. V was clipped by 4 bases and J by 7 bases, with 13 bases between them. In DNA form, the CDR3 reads TGTGCCAGCAGCTCCCTATCGCAGCGTGGCTACACCTTC. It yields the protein CASSSLSQRGYTF.

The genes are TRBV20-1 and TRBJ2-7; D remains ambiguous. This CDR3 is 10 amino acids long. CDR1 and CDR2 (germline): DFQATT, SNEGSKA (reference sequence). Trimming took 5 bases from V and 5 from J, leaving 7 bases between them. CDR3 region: CSAELNEQYF. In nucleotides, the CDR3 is TGCAGTGCTGAATTAAACGAGCAGTACTTC.

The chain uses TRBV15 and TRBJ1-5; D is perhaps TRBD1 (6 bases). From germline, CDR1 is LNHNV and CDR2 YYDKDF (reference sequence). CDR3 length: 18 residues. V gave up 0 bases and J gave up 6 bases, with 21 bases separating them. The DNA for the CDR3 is TGTGCCACCAGCAGAGATAGAGCGCGGGTGGGGGGCGGTCAGCCCCAGCATTTT. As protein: CATSRDRARVGGGQPQHF.